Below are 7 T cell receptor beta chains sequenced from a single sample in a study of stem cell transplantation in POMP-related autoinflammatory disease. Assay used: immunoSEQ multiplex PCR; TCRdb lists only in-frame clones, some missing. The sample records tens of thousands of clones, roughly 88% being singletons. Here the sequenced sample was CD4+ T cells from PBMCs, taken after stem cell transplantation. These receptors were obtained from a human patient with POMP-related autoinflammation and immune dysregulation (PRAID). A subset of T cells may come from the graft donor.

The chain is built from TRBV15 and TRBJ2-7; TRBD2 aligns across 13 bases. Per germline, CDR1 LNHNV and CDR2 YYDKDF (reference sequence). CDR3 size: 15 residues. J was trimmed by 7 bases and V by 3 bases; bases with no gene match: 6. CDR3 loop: CATSRELAGGREQYF. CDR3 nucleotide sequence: TGTGCCACCAGCAGGGAACTAGCGGGAGGGCGGGAGCAGTACTTC. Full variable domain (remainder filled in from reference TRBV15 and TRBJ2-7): DAMVIQNPRYQVTQFGKPVTLSCSQTLNHNVMYWYQQKSSQAPKLLFHYYDKDFNNEADTPDNFQSRRPNTSFCFLDIRSPGLGDTAMYLCATSRELAGGREQYFGPGTRLTVT.

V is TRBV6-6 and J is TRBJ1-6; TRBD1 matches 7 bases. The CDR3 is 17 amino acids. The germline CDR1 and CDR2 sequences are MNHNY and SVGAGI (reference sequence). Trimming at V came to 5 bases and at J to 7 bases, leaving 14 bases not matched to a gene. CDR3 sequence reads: CASSRYPKTGWNSPLHF. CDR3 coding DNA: TGTGCCAGCAGTCGATACCCCAAGACAGGGTGGAATTCACCCCTCCACTTT.

The CDR3 region has the DNA TGTGCCAGCAGCGTAGTAGGAGGGTTGAACACCGGGGAGCTGTTTTTT. This codes for CASSVVGGLNTGELFF. This chain links TRBV9 with TRBJ2-2, with TRBD2 as a possible D gene (6 bases). The CDR3 loop spans 16 amino acids. Germline-derived CDR1 and CDR2 are SGDLS and YYNGEE. V was pared by 0 bases and J by 1 base, with 10 bases between.

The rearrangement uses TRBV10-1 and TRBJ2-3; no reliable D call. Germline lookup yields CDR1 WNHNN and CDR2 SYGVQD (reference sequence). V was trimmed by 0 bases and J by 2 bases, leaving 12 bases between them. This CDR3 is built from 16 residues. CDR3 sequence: CASSESLGSATDTQYF. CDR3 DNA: TGCGCCAGCAGTGAGTCGCTGGGGTCGGCCACAGATACGCAGTATTTT.

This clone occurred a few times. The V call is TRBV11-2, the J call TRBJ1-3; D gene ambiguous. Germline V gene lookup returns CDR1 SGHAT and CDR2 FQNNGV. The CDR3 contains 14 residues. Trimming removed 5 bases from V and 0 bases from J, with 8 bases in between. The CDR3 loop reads CASSIVLSGNTIYF. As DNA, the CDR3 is TGTGCCAGCAGCATAGTCCTCTCTGGAAACACCATATATTTT.

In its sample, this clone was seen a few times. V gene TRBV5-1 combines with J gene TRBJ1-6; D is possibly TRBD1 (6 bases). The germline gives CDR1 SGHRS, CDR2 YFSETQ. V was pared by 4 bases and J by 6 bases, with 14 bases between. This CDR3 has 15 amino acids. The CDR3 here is CASSLRDTGNSPLHF. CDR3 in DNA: TGCGCCAGCAGCCTCAGGGACACGGGTAATTCACCCCTCCACTTT.

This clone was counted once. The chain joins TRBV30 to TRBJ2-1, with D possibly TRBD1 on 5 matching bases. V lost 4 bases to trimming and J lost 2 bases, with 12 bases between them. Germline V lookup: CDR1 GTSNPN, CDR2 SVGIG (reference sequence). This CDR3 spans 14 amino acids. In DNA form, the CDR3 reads TGTGCCTGGAAAGGGGAAGTAGCCTACAATGAGCAGTTCTTC. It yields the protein CAWKGEVAYNEQFF.